This TCR beta chain was sequenced in a study of CD8 T cells in Susac syndrome. When the RNA was reverse transcribed, random hexamers were used with an input of roughly 0.45 to 1 ug. In TCRdb, the immunoSEQ multiplex PCR reads were re-called with MiXCR into one record per CDR3 protein. Among under 150,000 distinct CDR3 sequences listed, just under 95% were seen once. The sample was CD4+ T cells from PBMCs. The sequence came from a human donor with Susac syndrome.

The CDR3 here is CASSQPGSGDIQYF. CDR3 nucleotides: TGTGCCAGCAGCCAGCCAGGTTCGGGGGACATTCAGTACTTC. V is TRBV4-2 and J is TRBJ2-4; D is possibly TRBD2 (6 bases). Looked up from germline, CDR1 is LGHNA and CDR2 is YNFKEQ. Trimming took 3 bases from V and 8 from J, leaving 14 bases between them. This CDR3 has 14 amino acids.